This T cell receptor beta chain was obtained from a study of blood T cells in healthy people across ages. It was with a sample-barcoded 5' primer and a J-beta primer mix that a second PCR of roughly 7 to 12 cycles was run. With 12 random nucleotides, a template-switch adaptor tagged each individual cDNA molecule. TCRdb reanalysed the 5' RACE reads using MiXCR and keeps one entry per CDR3 protein. In the table there are 700,000 or so distinct CDR3 sequences, 22% of which are singletons. There are 14 residues in the CDR3. V gave up 3 bases and J gave up 5 bases, with 16 bases separating them. Germline CDR1 reads DFQATT; CDR2 reads SNEGSKA (reference sequence). The study, taken as a whole, reports: A roughly linear fall in TCR beta diversity per million T cells was seen with increasing age.

This clonotype was counted ten times or more. What it binds is not known. All donors came from Russia, were Caucasian and healthy, and spanned ages roughly 6 to 100. About 9.9 milliliters of peripheral blood were drawn from each donor. The chain combines TRBV20-1 with TRBJ1-2, with D perhaps TRBD1 (5 bases). This TCR came from a man aged 65-85 years in good health. The sample comprised blood. CDR3 DNA: TGCAGTGCTAGGGGGGACTCCGGCACATATGGCTACACCTTC. Translation: CSARGDSGTYGYTF.